Described below is a single T cell receptor (beta chain) sequence and its context. The germline CDR1 and CDR2 sequences are SGDLS and YYNGEE. V lost 2 bases and J lost 4; bases outside the gene matches: 3. This CDR3 spans 14 amino acids. Sequencing was performed with immunoSEQ multiplex PCR; in TCRdb, only in-frame clones are kept and a portion is missing. This sample has about 97,000 clones, with around 81% found just once. These data come from a study of Ad26.COV2.S vaccination and SARS-CoV-2 variants. Specimen: peripheral blood, collected after recovery from COVID-19. This TCR was sampled from a human donor who had recovered from COVID-19. V gene TRBV9 combines with J gene TRBJ1-5, with 7 bases lining up with TRBD1. The CDR3 spells CASSVGTENQPQHF. The CDR3, as DNA: TGTGCCAGCAGCGTCGGGACAGAAAATCAGCCCCAGCATTTT. Looking up the rest from reference TRBV9 and TRBJ1-5 gives the full variable domain: DSGVTQTPKHLITATGQRVTLRCSPRSGDLSVYWYQQSLDQGLQFLIQYYNGEERAKGNILERFSAQQFPDLHSELNLSSLELGDSALYFCASSVGTENQPQHFGDGTRLSIL.